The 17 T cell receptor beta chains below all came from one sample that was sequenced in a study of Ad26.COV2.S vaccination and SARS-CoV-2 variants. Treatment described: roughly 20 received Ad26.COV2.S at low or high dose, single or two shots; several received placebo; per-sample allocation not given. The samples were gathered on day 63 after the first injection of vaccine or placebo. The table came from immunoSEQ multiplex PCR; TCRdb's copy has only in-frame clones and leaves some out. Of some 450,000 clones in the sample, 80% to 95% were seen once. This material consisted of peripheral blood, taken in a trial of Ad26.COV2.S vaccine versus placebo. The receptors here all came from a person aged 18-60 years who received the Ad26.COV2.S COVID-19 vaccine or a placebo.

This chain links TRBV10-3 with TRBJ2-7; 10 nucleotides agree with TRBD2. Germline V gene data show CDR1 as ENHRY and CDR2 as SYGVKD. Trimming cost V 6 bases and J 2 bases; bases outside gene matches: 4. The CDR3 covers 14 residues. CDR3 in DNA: TGTGCCATCAGGGGGACTAGCGAAACCTACGAGCAGTACTTC. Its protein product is CAIRGTSETYEQYF.

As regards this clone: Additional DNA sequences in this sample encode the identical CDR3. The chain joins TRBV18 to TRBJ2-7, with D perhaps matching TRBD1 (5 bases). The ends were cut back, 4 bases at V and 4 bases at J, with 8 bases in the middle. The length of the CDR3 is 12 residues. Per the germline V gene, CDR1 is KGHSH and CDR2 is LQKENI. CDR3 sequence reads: CASSLDSYEQYF. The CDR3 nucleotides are TGTGCCAGCTCACTAGACAGTTACGAGCAGTACTTC.

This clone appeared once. CDR3: CASSLRTGNNEQFF. Here the CDR3 DNA reads TGTGCCAGCAGCTTAAGGACTGGAAACAATGAGCAGTTCTTC. This rearrangement joins TRBV7-9 to TRBJ2-1, with TRBD2 as a possible D gene (5 bases). CDR1 SEHNR and CDR2 FQNEAQ come from the germline V gene (reference sequence). V lost 2 bases, J lost 5 bases, and 10 bases lay in between. The length of the CDR3 is 14 residues.

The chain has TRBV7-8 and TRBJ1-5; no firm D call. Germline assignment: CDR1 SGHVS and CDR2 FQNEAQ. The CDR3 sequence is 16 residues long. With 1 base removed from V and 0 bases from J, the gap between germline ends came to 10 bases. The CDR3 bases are TGTGCCAGCAGCTTAGGCGCGGGATATAGCAATCAGCCCCAGCATTTT. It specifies CASSLGAGYSNQPQHF. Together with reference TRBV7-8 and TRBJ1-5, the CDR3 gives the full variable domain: GAGVSQSPRYKVAKRGQDVALRCDPISGHVSLFWYQQALGQGPEFLTYFQNEAQLDKSGLPSDRFFAERPEGSVSTLKIQRTQQEDSAVYLCASSLGAGYSNQPQHFGDGTRLSIL.

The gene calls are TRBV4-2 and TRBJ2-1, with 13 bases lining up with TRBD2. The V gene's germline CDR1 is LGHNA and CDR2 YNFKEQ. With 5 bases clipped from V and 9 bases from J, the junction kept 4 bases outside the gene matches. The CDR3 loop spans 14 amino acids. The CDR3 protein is CASSTTSGRAEQFF. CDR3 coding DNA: TGTGCCAGCAGCACAACTAGCGGGAGGGCTGAGCAGTTCTTC.

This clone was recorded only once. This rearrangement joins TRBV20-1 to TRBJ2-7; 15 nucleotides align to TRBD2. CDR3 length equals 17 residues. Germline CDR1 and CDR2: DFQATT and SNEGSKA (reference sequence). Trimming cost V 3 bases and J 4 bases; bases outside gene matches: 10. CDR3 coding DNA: TGCAGTGCTAGTACCGGACTAGCGGGAGGGCCGATTTACGAGCAGTACTTC. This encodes CSASTGLAGGPIYEQYF.

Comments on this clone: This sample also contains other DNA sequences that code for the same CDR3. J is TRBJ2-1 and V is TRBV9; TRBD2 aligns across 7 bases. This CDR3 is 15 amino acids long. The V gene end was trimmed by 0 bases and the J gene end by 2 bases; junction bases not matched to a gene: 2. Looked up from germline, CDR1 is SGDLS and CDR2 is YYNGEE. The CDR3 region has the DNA TGTGCCAGCAGCGTAGGGGGAGGGACCTACAATGAGCAGTTCTTC. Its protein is CASSVGGGTYNEQFF.

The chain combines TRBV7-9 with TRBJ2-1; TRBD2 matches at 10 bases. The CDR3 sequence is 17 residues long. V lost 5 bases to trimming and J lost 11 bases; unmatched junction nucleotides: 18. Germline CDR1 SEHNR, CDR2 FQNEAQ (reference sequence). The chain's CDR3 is CASSGPGGTSVTMKQFF. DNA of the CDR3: TGTGCCAGCAGCGGACCGGGAGGGACTAGCGTTACAATGAAGCAGTTCTTC.

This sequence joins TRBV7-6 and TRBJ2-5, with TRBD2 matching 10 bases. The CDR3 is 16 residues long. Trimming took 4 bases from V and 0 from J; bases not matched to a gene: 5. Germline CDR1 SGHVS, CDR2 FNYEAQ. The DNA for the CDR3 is TGTGCCAGCAGCTACCTAGCGGGAGCCTACCAAGAGACCCAGTACTTC. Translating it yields CASSYLAGAYQETQYF.

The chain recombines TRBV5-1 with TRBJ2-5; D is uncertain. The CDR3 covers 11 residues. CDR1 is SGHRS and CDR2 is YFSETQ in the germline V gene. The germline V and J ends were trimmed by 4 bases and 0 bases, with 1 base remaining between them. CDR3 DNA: TGCGCCAGCAGCAACCAAGAGACCCAGTACTTC. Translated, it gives CASSNQETQYF.

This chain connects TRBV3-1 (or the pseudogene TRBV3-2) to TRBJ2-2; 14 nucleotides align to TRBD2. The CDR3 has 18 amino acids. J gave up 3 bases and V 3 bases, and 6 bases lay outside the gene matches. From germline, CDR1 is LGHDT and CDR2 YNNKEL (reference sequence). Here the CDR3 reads CASSQATSGRADTGELFF. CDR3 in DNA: TGTGCCAGCAGCCAGGCGACTAGCGGGAGGGCCGACACCGGGGAGCTGTTTTTT.

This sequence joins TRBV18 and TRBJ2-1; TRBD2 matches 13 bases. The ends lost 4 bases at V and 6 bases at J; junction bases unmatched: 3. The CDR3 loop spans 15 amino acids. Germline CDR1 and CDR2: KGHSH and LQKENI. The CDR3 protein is CASSRTSGGLNEQFF. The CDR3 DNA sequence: TGTGCCAGCTCACGGACTAGCGGGGGTCTCAATGAGCAGTTCTTC.

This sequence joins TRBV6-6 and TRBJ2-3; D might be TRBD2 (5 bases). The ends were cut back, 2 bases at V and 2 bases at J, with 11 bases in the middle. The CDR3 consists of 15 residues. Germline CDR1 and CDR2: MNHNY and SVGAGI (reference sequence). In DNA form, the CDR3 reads TGTGCCAGCAGTTACAATAACCTAGCCACAGATACGCAGTATTTT. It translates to CASSYNNLATDTQYF.

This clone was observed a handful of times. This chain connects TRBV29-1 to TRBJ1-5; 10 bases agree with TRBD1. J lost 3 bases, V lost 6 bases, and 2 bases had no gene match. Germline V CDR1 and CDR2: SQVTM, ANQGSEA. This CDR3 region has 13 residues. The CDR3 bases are TGCAGCGTCGGGACAGGGGCCAATCAGCCCCAGCATTTT. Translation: CSVGTGANQPQHF.

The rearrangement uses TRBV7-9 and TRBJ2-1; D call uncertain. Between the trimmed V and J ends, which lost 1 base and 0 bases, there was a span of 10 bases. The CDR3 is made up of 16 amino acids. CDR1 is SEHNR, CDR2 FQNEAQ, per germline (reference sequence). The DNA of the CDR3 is TGTGCCAGCAGCTTAGTAGTCACGAGCTCCTACAATGAGCAGTTCTTC. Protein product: CASSLVVTSSYNEQFF. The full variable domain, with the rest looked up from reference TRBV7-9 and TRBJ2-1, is DTGVSQNPRHKITKRGQNVTFRCDPISEHNRLYWYRQTLGQGPEFLTYFQNEAQLEKSRLLSDRFSAERPKGSFSTLEIQRTEQGDSAMYLCASSLVVTSSYNEQFFGPGTRLTVL.

CDR3 in DNA: TGTGCCAGCAGTGAACCCCCATGGGGAGGGGAACTAGCGGGAGTTGCGAAAGAGACCCAGTACTTC. It codes for CASSEPPWGGELAGVAKETQYF. This sequence joins TRBV6-1 and TRBJ2-5; 11 positions match TRBD2. There are 22 residues in the CDR3. V gave up 2 bases and J gave up 3 bases; unmatched junction bases: 23. CDR1 is MNHNS and CDR2 is SASEGT in the germline V gene.

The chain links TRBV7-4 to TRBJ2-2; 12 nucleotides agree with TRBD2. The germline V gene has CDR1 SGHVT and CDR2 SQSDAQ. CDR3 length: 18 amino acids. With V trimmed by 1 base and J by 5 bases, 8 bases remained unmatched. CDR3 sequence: CASSLVRLAGGITGELFF. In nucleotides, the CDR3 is TGTGCCAGCAGCTTAGTGAGGCTAGCGGGAGGGATAACCGGGGAGCTGTTTTTT.